This T cell receptor beta chain was captured by sequencing in a study of cytomegalovirus exposure and HLA in healthy donors. Notes on the study in general: Indistinguishability led to the exclusion of some V segments, TRBV6-2 and TRBV6-3 included.

CDR3 length equals 15 residues. The germline CDR1 and CDR2 sequences are SGHTA and FQGTGA. After removal of 3 bases from V and 1 base from J, the junction contained 4 bases not matched to a gene. PCR was performed using 60 Vbeta and 13 Jbeta primers. Only in-frame clones appear in the TCRdb table, and some are missing; sequencing was by immunoSEQ multiplex PCR. The sample contains fewer than 130,000 clones, about 70% of which appear only once. A word on this clone: Its matching antigen is unknown.

This sequence was found in a man in his forties or fifties in good health and CMV-seropositive. Sequencing input: PBMCs. V usage is TRBV7-3 and J usage is TRBJ2-3; 7 nucleotides align to TRBD1. The CDR3, as DNA: TGTGCCAGCAGCTTTGACAGGGACCGCACAGATACGCAGTATTTT. It specifies CASSFDRDRTDTQYF.